This T cell receptor (beta chain) derives from a study of T cells after yellow fever vaccination. They built TCR cDNA with 5'RACE template switching, a step that put in a universal primer site and UMIs. TCRdb independently ran MiXCR on the 5' RACE reads; one entry per CDR3 protein. Altogether around 320,000 distinct CDR3 sequences are present, about 4.5% being singletons, with the ten largest covering just under 20%. There are a few counts of this clonotype. The source of this sequence is a man aged 18 to 29 who received the YFV17D yellow fever vaccine. Sequenced here: PBMCs, sampled 15 days after the yellow fever booster vaccination.

CDR3 sequence reads: CSVGPPRTSNTGELFF. Written as DNA, the CDR3 is TGCAGCGTTGGCCCACCTCGGACCTCGAACACCGGGGAGCTGTTTTTT. The chain uses TRBV29-1 and TRBJ2-2; D uncertain. Germline V lookup: CDR1 SQVTM, CDR2 ANQGSEA. The germline V and J ends were trimmed by 4 bases and 0 bases, with 15 bases remaining between them. This CDR3 has 16 amino acids.